These 21 T cell receptor beta chains came from one sample sequenced in a study of T cells in Graves' hyperthyroidism and ophthalmopathy. The CDR3 regions of TCR beta were amplified from RNA transcripts. RT-PCR in the first round (using the HTBI primer set) targeted the TCR CDR3. TCRdb re-analysed the multiplex PCR reads in MiXCR, keeping a single row per CDR3 protein. The repertoire holds about 480,000 distinct CDR3 sequences, with 14% as singletons. Specimen: blood. The receptors were sampled from a woman aged 18 to 35 with Graves' hyperthyroidism.

In regard to this clonotype: A junction end diverges from the germline sequence, so it may reflect a read error. The genes are TRBV29-1 and TRBJ2-5; D assignment may be TRBD1 or TRBD2 (5 bases each). The CDR3 spans 12 residues. Per the germline V gene, CDR1 is SQVTM and CDR2 is ANQGSEA. The CDR3 reads CSAAHNEGTQCF. The CDR3 nucleotides are TGCAGCGCCGCGCACAACGAGGGGACCCAGTGCTTC.

This clonotype was seen a single time. V usage is TRBV3-1 and J usage is TRBJ2-1, with no clear D. The CDR3 runs 11 residues. From germline, CDR1 is LGHDT and CDR2 YNNKEL (reference sequence). V lost 0 bases and J 16 bases, leaving 10 bases between the germline ends. This CDR3 is CASSQDTSAFF. The CDR3, as DNA: TGTGCCAGCAGCCAAGATACCTCCGCATTCTTC.

This chain links TRBV27 with TRBJ2-7, with 9 bases fitting TRBD1. Germline trimming cut 6 bases from V and 2 bases from J; bases unmatched to any gene: 8. The CDR3 contains 15 residues. Germline values: CDR1 MNHEY, CDR2 SMNVEV (reference sequence). CDR3 region: CASRWGQGSTYEQYF. CDR3 DNA sequence: TGTGCCAGCAGATGGGGACAGGGAAGTACCTACGAGCAGTACTTC.

This clonotype was recorded at least ten times. J is TRBJ2-7 and V is TRBV24-1, with a weak D call TRBD2 (6 bases). The CDR3 sequence is 15 residues long. The germline CDR1 and CDR2 sequences are KGHDR and SFDVKD. The V end lost 6 bases, the J end lost 7 bases, and 21 bases lay between the germline ends. CDR3 in DNA: TGTGCCACCAGTCGAGACGTCGGCGGGAAGTGGGAGCAGTACTTC. It encodes CATSRDVGGKWEQYF.

This clonotype showed up many times. As DNA, the CDR3 is TGTGCCAGCGGGGACCCCGGTGGAGGGTTTAATTCACCCCTCCACTTT. Translation: CASGDPGGGFNSPLHF. The rearrangement joins TRBV2 to TRBJ1-6; maybe TRBD1 (5 bases). Trimming removed 8 bases at V and 6 bases at J, with 20 bases between. The germline CDR1 and CDR2 sequences are SNHLY and FYNNEI. This CDR3 spans 16 amino acids.

This clonotype came up many times. The chain uses TRBV2 and TRBJ2-5, with a tentative D call TRBD1 (5 bases). V was shortened by 6 bases and J by 3 bases, with 14 bases between the two germline ends. The CDR3 extends over 14 amino acids. Germline V gene lookup returns CDR1 SNHLY and CDR2 FYNNEI. CDR3 sequence (DNA): TGTGCCAGCAGGGACACCTTTGGTAAAGAGACCCAGTACTTC. This codes for CASRDTFGKETQYF.

V is TRBV6-5 and J is TRBJ1-4, with D unresolved. V lost 0 bases and J 13 bases, leaving 15 bases between the germline ends. The V gene's germline CDR1 is MNHEY and CDR2 SVGAGI. The CDR3 consists of 14 residues. This CDR3 is CASSYSGSGILLFF. The CDR3 DNA reads as TGTGCCAGCAGTTACTCGGGCAGCGGGATCCTACTGTTTTTT.

The chain is built from TRBV27 and TRBJ2-1, with D possibly being TRBD2 (6 bases). Trimming removed 7 bases at V and 2 bases at J, with 24 bases between. The CDR3 is made up of 18 amino acids. Germline assignment: CDR1 MNHEY and CDR2 SMNVEV (reference sequence). CDR3 nucleotides: TGTGCCAGCACCAAGGGCCCTCCTAGCGAGGGCACCTACAATGAGCAGTTCTTC. Translated, it gives CASTKGPPSEGTYNEQFF.

This clonotype was recorded many times. The chain couples TRBV30 to TRBJ1-2; 7 bases fit TRBD1. The CDR3 runs 14 residues. The V and J ends lost 1 base and 3 bases, in that order; junction bases with no gene match: 5. CDR1 and CDR2 from the germline V gene are GTSNPN and SVGIG (reference sequence). The CDR3 DNA reads as TGTGCCTGGAGTGAAGGACAGGTCTACTATGGCTACACCTTC. Protein: CAWSEGQVYYGYTF.

This clonotype was detected ten times or more. The chain carries TRBV11-2 and TRBJ2-1; 12 nucleotides line up with TRBD2. The germline V gene has CDR1 SGHAT and CDR2 FQNNGV. This CDR3 is built from 15 residues. The trim removed 5 bases at V and 8 bases at J, leaving 7 bases unmatched. The CDR3 protein is CASSVGASGRDEQFF. The DNA of the CDR3 is TGTGCCAGCAGCGTTGGGGCTAGCGGGAGGGATGAGCAGTTCTTC.

This clonotype was seen repeatedly, ten times or more. The J gene is TRBJ1-1, the V gene TRBV6-1; 9 nucleotides align to TRBD1. Germline CDR1 and CDR2: MNHNS and SASEGT. The CDR3 is 13 residues long. J gave up 11 bases and V 5 bases, and 9 bases lay outside the gene matches. As DNA, the CDR3 is TGTGCCAGCAGTCGCCCCGGGACAGGGTTGGCTTTCTTT. Translation: CASSRPGTGLAFF.

This clonotype has only a few counts. The junction departs from the called germline gene at one end, perhaps through a read error. The CDR3 protein is CAGSPLADKETQYF. In DNA form, the CDR3 reads TGTGCCGGCTCACCACTAGCGGATAAAGAGACCCAGTACTTC. This rearrangement joins TRBV18 to TRBJ2-5; 8 bases map to TRBD2. The V gene's germline CDR1 is KGHSH and CDR2 LQKENI. The CDR3 is 14 residues long.

This clonotype has ten or more counts. The V and J genes are TRBV5-5 and TRBJ2-1; 8 bases agree with TRBD2. Looked up from germline, CDR1 is SGHKS and CDR2 is YYEKEE (reference sequence). The CDR3 runs 15 residues. With V trimmed by 5 bases and J by 5 bases, 9 bases remained unmatched. Here the CDR3 DNA reads TGTGCCAGCAGACTAAGGACTAGCCCTAACAATGAGCAGTTCTTC. It encodes CASRLRTSPNNEQFF. Drawing the rest from reference TRBV5-5 and TRBJ2-1, the complete variable domain is DAGVTQSPTHLIKTRGQQVTLRCSPISGHKSVSWYQQVLGQGPQFIFQYYEKEERGRGNFPDRFSARQFPNYSSELNVNALLLGDSALYLCASRLRTSPNNEQFFGPGTRLTVL.

This clonotype has ten or more counts. The DNA of the CDR3 is TGTGCCAGTAGCCGAGACCTAGCTCGGCCTGAAGCTTTCTTT. Translating it yields CASSRDLARPEAFF. The chain employs TRBV6-2 or TRBV6-3 and TRBJ1-1, with D hard to call. The CDR3 has 14 residues. Per germline, CDR1 MNHEY and CDR2 SVGEGT. The V and J ends lost 9 bases and 6 bases respectively, with 20 bases between them.

J is TRBJ2-3 and V is TRBV6-2 or TRBV6-3; a weak D match, TRBD2 (5 bases). Trimming removed 7 bases at V and 3 bases at J, with 14 bases between. The CDR3 runs 14 residues. Per germline, CDR1 MNHEY and CDR2 SVGEGT. The CDR3 reads CASTLGSVTDTQYF. CDR3 bases: TGTGCCAGCACCTTGGGGAGCGTGACAGATACGCAGTATTTT.

This clonotype was counted only a few times. The chain uses TRBV7-3 and TRBJ2-1; 8 bases line up with TRBD2. V shed 6 bases, J shed 4 bases, and the junction held 8 bases outside the gene matches. The CDR3 loop spans 15 amino acids. Per germline, CDR1 SGHTA and CDR2 FQGTGA. In DNA, the CDR3 is TGTGCCAGCAGTATAGCGGGAATGGAGTACAATGAGCAGTTCTTC. Its protein is CASSIAGMEYNEQFF.

This clonotype was found a few times. The chain has TRBV28 and TRBJ1-4, with D perhaps TRBD1 (6 bases). The CDR3 extends over 16 amino acids. Germline CDR1 and CDR2: MDHEN and SYDVKM. Trimming pared 2 bases from V and 8 bases from J, leaving 18 bases between. The CDR3 bases are TGTGCCAGCAGTTTACCCTCCCTCGGGGGGCAAGAAAAACTGTTTTTT. Translation: CASSLPSLGGQEKLFF.

This clonotype showed up just a few times. The genes are TRBV25-1 and TRBJ1-2, with TRBD1 identical over 7 bases. After removal of 3 bases from V and 0 bases from J, the junction contained 4 bases not matched to a gene. The V gene's germline CDR1 is MGHDK and CDR2 SYGVNS. The CDR3 loop spans 15 amino acids. The CDR3 region is CASSEPGQTNYGYTF. CDR3 DNA sequence: TGTGCCAGCAGTGAGCCGGGACAGACTAACTATGGCTACACCTTC.

This clonotype has ten or more counts. The chain joins TRBV12-3 or TRBV12-4 to TRBJ1-2, with a weak D call TRBD1 (6 bases). V gave up 5 bases and J gave up 8 bases, with 24 bases separating them. CDR3 length: 16 residues. CDR3 region: CASSPRTTLSGTGYTF. The CDR3 coding sequence is TGTGCCAGCAGTCCCAGGACTACCCTCTCCGGGACAGGCTACACCTTC.

To note about this clonotype: A much bigger clone sits one base away, suggesting this may be a read error. The chain is built from TRBV29-1 and TRBJ1-1; no clear D gene. Germline CDR1 is SQVTM and CDR2 is ANQGSEA. CDR3 length equals 12 residues. Written as DNA, the CDR3 is TGCAGCGTTGGTAACAGAGGAACTGAAGTTTTCTTT. Translating gives CSVGNRGTEVFF.

There are many counts of this clonotype. The chain uses TRBV2 and TRBJ2-1; 9 bases agree with TRBD2. The length of the CDR3 is 17 residues. Germline lookup yields CDR1 SNHLY and CDR2 FYNNEI. The V and J ends lost 4 bases and 7 bases, in that order; junction bases with no gene match: 14. CDR3 residues: CASSGLSGTSLPNEQFF. The CDR3 nucleotides are TGTGCCAGCAGTGGACTATCCGGGACTAGCCTCCCGAATGAGCAGTTCTTC. The whole variable domain, filled in from reference TRBV2 and TRBJ2-1, reads EPEVTQTPSHQVTQMGQEVILRCVPISNHLYFYWYRQILGQKVEFLVSFYNNEISEKSEIFDDQFSVERPDGSNFTLKIRSTKLEDSAMYFCASSGLSGTSLPNEQFFGPGTRLTVL.